The source of this TCR beta chain is a study of T cell responses to AZD1222 COVID-19 vaccine. Study outcomes and limitations: Vaccine-related CD4 TCRs covered spike, predominating at 160-218 and 743-854. Receipt of two AZD1222 doses was followed by a rise in Spike-specific TCR breadth and depth. Clonal diversity was possibly underestimated, and the donors were mostly white British, with more females. Of spike-specific TCRs, nearly half reportedly target regions left unmutated in variants.

Germline CDR1 LGHNA, CDR2 YSLEER. This CDR3 is built from 17 residues. V was clipped by 4 bases and J by 5 bases; unmatched bases: 7. Produced via immunoSEQ multiplex PCR; TCRdb's table is partial and in-frame only. The repertoire includes more than 95,000 clones, around 90% of them detected once, and roughly 4% sits in the top ten. Of note for this clone: Its target is not known.

This receptor was obtained from an adult in good health. The specimen comprised peripheral blood, sampled on day 0 of AZD1222 vaccination. The chain has TRBV4-3 and TRBJ2-3, with 15 bases that match TRBD2. The DNA of the CDR3 is TGCGCCAGCAGCCCGGGACTAGCGGGGGGTGCGGGAGATACGCAGTATTTT. Translating it yields CASSPGLAGGAGDTQYF.